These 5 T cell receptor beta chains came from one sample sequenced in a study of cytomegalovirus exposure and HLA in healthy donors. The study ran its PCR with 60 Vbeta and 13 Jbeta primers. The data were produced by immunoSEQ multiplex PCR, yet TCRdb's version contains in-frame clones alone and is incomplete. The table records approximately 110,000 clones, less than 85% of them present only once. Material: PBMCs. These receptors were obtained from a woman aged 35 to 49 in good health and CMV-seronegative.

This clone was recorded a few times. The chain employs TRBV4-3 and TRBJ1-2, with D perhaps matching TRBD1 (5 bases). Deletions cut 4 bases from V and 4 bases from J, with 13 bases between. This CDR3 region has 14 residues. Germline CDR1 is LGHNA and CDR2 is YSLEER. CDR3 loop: CASSPSRTPYGYTF. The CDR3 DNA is TGCGCCAGCAGCCCCAGCCGGACACCCTATGGCTACACCTTC.

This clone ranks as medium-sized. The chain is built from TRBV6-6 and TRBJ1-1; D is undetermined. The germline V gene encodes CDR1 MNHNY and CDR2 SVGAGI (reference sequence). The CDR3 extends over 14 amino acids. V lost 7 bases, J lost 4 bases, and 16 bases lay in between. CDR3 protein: CASKQWTFGTEAFF. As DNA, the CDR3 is TGTGCCAGCAAGCAATGGACTTTTGGCACTGAAGCTTTCTTT.

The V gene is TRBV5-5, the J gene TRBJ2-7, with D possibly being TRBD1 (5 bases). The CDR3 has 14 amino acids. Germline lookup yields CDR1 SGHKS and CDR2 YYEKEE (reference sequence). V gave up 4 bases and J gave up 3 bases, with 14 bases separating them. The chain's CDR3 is CASSERTRVYEQYF. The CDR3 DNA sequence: TGTGCCAGCAGCGAGAGGACAAGGGTCTACGAGCAGTACTTC.

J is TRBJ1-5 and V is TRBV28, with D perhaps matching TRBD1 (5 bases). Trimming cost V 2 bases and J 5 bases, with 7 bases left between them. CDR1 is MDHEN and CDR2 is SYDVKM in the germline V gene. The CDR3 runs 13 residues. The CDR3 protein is CASSLAGDQPQHF. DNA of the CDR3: TGTGCCAGCAGTTTAGCGGGGGATCAGCCCCAGCATTTT.

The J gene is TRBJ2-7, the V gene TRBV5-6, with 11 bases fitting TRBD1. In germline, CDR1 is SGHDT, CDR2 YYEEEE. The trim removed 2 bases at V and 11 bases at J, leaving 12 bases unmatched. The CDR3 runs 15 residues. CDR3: CASSLQRTGGLWKYF. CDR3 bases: TGTGCCAGCAGCTTACAACGGACAGGGGGCCTTTGGAAGTACTTC.